This T cell receptor (beta chain) was identified in a study of identical twins (dated by TCRdb to between 2015 and 2016). Notes on the research overall: To test whether fetal clonotypes persist, this study deep-sequenced TCR alpha and beta repertoires from monozygotic twins, from unrelated adults of various ages, and from cord blood. To rule out contamination, the twin experiments were replicated at different times with different library preparation protocols.

All donors were healthy Caucasians. Three pairs of female monozygotic twins, all aged about 18 to 30 years, made up the twin cohort. Positive isolation kits from Invitrogen were used to isolate CD4+ and CD8+ T cell populations. Trimming accounts for 6 bases at V and 3 bases at J, while the number of junction bases matched to no gene is 14. The CDR3 numbers 19 residues from cysteine through phenylalanine. Just the 57-base CDR3 DNA is kept, in frame starting at base 1. What the research found in general, with its limitations: Excess twin sharing in beta out-of-frame sequences was weaker because fewer shared sequences lowered the signal-to-noise ratio. Because the same donors could not be followed over many years, the conclusions depended on cross-sectional statistical analysis. Abundant cord blood beta clonotypes had fewer insertions, young adult naive repertoires showed a similar but weaker trend, and memory repertoires showed no such trend. Zero-insertion analyses could be partly confounded by invariant T cells such as MAIT and iNKT, though diverse VJ usage argued against such confounding for most clonotypes. Compared with coincidental sharing between unrelated individuals, an excess of low generation-probability sequences was observed among out-of-frame TCR alpha sequences shared between twins. Recombination models systematically underestimated out-of-frame TCR alpha sharing in monozygotic twins but agreed with sharing between unrelated individuals.

This clonotype was detected many times. The antigen this receptor binds is unknown. Base qualities are not recorded, but no much larger clone differs from it by a single base. Libraries were constructed by 5' RACE. The sample was run on an Illumina HiSeq 2000. A universal primer binding site was introduced by template switching, and a unique molecular identifier was present in the final cDNA, enabling accurate counting of TCR cDNA molecules. Specific primers in the conserved constant-segment region were used to synthesize first-strand cDNA for TCR alpha and beta chains. Each cDNA library was double barcoded, with a SMART-Mk sample barcode plus Illumina barcodes, to control for contamination. TruSeq adapter sequences along with Illumina sample barcodes were introduced in two successive PCR steps. Sequencing of the TCR alpha and beta cDNA libraries was done on the Illumina HiSeq platform using custom primers. The source study handled its data this way. Raw reads were processed with MiGEC to extract unique molecular identifiers, and MiXCR was used to determine CDR3 positions. For each individual, recombination models were inferred using an EM algorithm with the repgenHMM and IGoR tools. Shared clonotype analysis was performed with the tcR package in R, normalizing sharing by the product of cloneset sizes. To study raw recombination without the effects of thymic and clonal selection, out-of-frame nonproductive sequences were analyzed. TCRdb reanalyzed the raw reads on its own, using fastp at Q25 for trimming and MiXCR for clone calling, and kept in-frame beta chains. Entries are consolidated by CDR3 protein sequence, retaining the most common genes and DNA. The V and J calls shown here were made by TCRdb, not taken from the authors' results. For this sample there are roughly 250,000 distinct CDR3 sequences; around 7.6% appear just once. Of the sample, under 7% falls within the top ten clones.

The same data also went into a second study, on yellow fever vaccine responses in identical twins. Per the second study: The authors reported that the T cell response to vaccination in identical twins appeared partly convergent and partly personalized. Focusing on identical twins, the study followed the T cell clones that responded to the vaccine, and did so with precision.

The rearrangement combines TRBV12-3 or TRBV12-4 with TRBJ2-3, with 14 middle bases fitting TRBD2. This TCR was sampled from a woman younger than 30 in good health. Source material: CD8+ T cells sorted from blood. The CDR3: CASRRPPGLAGDLTDTQYF. The nucleotide sequence reads as follows: TGTGCCAGCAGAAGACCTCCGGGACTAGCGGGAGATTTGACAGATACGCAGTATTTT.